This T cell receptor (beta chain) was captured by sequencing in a study of post-analysis software for immune sequencing data. Across the whole study: Several disease courses (relapsing-remitting, secondary progressive and progressive-relapsing) of multiple sclerosis were included. Findings and caveats of the study: About 5 TRBV segments appeared more often in patients than in controls, and TRBV5-6, TRBV5-1 and TRBV20-1 were among these. Under the F measure, samples that were prepared in one batch clustered strongly together. The normalized Chao1 diversity of multiple sclerosis patients was significantly lower than that of controls.

The V segment lost 0 bases and the J segment 4 bases; nucleotides outside the gene matches: 5. Germline lookup yields CDR1 LGHNT and CDR2 FRNRAP. The CDR3 is 15 amino acids. As to this clonotype: What it binds is not known.

Researchers reported that TCR beta cDNA libraries carried unique molecular identifiers. Input of about 0.9 to 10 million T cells yielded some 500,000 cDNA molecules. TCRdb reprocessed the PCR reads via MiXCR and lists one record per CDR3 protein. The sample consists of approximately 630,000 distinct CDR3 sequences, around 60% of them appearing once. The sequenced sample was blood. The chain joins TRBV12-5 to TRBJ2-7, with 8 bases matching TRBD2. The receptor's source is a girl aged 2 to 9 with multiple sclerosis. CDR3 DNA sequence: TGTGCTAGTGGTTTGGTAACCGGGGGGGGGTACGAGCAGTACTTC. Its translation is CASGLVTGGGYEQYF.